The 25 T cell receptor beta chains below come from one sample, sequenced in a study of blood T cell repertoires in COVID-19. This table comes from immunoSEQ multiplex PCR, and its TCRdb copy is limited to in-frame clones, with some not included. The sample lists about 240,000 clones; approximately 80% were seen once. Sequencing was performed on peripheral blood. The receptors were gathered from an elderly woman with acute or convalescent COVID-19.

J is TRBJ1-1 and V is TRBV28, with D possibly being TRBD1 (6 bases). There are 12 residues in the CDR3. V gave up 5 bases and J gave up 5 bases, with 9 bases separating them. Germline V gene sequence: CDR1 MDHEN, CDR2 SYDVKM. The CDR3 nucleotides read TGTGCCAGCAGTACAGGGCTAACTGAAGCTTTCTTT. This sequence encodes CASSTGLTEAFF.

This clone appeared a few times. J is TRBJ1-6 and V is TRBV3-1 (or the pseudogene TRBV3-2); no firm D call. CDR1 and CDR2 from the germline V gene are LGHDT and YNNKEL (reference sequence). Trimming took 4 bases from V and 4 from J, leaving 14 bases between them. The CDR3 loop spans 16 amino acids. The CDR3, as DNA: TGTGCCAGCAGCCCTTGGGGAGGCTCATATAATTCACCCCTCCACTTT. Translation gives CASSPWGGSYNSPLHF.

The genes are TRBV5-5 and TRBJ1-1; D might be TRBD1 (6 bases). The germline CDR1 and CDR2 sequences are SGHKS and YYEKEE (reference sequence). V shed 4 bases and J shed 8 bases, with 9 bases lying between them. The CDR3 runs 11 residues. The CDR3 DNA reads TGTGCCAGCAGCCTGGACAGCGAAGCTTTCTTT. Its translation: CASSLDSEAFF.

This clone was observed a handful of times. The CDR3 region has the DNA TGTGCCAGCAGTGCCACAGGGGGGTTTATCTTTTCCGAGCAGTACTTC. Translating it yields CASSATGGFIFSEQYF. This chain connects TRBV27 to TRBJ2-7, with 8 bases lining up with TRBD1. Looked up from germline, CDR1 is MNHEY and CDR2 is SMNVEV (reference sequence). The V segment lost 5 bases and the J segment 6 bases; nucleotides outside the gene matches: 15. The CDR3 is 16 amino acids.

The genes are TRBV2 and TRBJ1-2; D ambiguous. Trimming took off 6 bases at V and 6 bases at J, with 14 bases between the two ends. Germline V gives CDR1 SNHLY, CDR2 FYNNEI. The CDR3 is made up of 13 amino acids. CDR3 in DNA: TGTGCCAGCAGCGCCGGGAGGGTCCATGGCTACACCTTC. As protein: CASSAGRVHGYTF.

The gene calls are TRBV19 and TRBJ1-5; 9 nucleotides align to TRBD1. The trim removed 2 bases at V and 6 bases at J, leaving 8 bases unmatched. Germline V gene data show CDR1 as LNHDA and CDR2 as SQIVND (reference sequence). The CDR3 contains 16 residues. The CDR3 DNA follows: TGTGCCAGTAGTATAAGCGGACAGGGGTCGGGTCAGCCCCAGCATTTT. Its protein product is CASSISGQGSGQPQHF.

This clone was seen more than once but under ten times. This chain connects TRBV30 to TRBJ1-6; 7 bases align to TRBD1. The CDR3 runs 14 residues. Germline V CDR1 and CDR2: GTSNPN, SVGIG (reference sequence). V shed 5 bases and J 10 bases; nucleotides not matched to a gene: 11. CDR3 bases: TGTGCCTGGGATGGAGACAGGGCTGGATCACCCCTCCACTTT. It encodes CAWDGDRAGSPLHF.

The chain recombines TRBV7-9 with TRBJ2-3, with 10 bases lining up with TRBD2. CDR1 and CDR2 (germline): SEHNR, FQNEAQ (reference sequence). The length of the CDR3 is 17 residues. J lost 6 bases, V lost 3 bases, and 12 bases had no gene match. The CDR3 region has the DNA TGTGCCAGCAGCTTCCTCCTGAGCGGGGGGGCCTCCGATACGCAGTATTTT. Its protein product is CASSFLLSGGASDTQYF.

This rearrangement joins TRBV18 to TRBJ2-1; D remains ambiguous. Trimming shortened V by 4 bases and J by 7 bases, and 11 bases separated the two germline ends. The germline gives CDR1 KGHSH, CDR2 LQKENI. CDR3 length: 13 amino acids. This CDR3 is CASSLQAGNEQFF. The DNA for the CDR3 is TGTGCCAGCTCACTCCAGGCAGGTAATGAGCAGTTCTTC.

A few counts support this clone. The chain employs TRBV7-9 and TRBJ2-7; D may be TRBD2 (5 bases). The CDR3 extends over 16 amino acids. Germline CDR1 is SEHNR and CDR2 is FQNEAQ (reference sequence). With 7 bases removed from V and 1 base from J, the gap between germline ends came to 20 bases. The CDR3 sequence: CASTVLAPRGSYEQYF. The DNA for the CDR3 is TGTGCCAGCACCGTGCTAGCTCCAAGAGGTTCCTACGAGCAGTACTTC.

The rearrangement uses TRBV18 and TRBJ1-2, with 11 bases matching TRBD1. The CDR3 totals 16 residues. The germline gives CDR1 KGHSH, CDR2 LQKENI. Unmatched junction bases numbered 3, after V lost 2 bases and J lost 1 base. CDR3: CASSPGTGGNNYGYTF. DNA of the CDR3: TGTGCCAGCTCACCAGGGACAGGGGGAAATAACTATGGCTACACCTTC.

In nucleotides, the CDR3 is TGTGCCAGCGGACTTAGCAAGGGAGAGACCCAGTACTTC. Residues: CASGLSKGETQYF. The chain has TRBV3-1 (or the pseudogene TRBV3-2) and TRBJ2-5; a weak D match, TRBD2 (5 bases). The V end lost 8 bases, the J end lost 4 bases, and 14 bases lay between the germline ends. Germline loops: CDR1 LGHDT, CDR2 YNNKEL (reference sequence). The CDR3 is made up of 13 amino acids.

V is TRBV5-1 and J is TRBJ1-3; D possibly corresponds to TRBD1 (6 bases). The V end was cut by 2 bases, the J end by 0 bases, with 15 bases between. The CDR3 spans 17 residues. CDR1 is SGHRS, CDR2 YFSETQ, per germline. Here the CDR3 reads CASSLSFGQISGNTIYF. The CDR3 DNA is TGCGCCAGCAGCTTATCCTTCGGACAGATCTCTGGAAACACCATATATTTT.

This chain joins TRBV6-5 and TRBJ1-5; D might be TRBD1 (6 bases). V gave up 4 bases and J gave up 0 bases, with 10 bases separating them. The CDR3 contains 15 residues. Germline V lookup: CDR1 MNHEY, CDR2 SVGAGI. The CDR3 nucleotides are TGTGCCAGCAGTTCTGCGGACAGTAGCAATCAGCCCCAGCATTTT. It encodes CASSSADSSNQPQHF.

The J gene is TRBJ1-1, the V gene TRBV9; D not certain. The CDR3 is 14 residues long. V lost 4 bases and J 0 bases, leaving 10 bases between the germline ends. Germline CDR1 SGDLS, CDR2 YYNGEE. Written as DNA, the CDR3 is TGTGCCAGCAGCCCCGGTCTTATGAACACTGAAGCTTTCTTT. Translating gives CASSPGLMNTEAFF.

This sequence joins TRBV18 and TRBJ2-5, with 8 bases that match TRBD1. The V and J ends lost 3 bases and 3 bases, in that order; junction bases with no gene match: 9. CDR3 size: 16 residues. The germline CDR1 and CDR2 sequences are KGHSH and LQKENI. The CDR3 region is CASSPLGAGGEETQYF. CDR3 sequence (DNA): TGTGCCAGCTCACCTCTGGGGGCAGGGGGCGAAGAGACCCAGTACTTC.

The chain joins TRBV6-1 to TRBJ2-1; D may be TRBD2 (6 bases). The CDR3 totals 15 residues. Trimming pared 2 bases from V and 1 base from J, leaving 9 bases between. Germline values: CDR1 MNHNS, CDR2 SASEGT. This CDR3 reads CASSESAGSYNEQFF. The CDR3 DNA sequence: TGTGCCAGCAGTGAATCTGCGGGGTCCTACAATGAGCAGTTCTTC.

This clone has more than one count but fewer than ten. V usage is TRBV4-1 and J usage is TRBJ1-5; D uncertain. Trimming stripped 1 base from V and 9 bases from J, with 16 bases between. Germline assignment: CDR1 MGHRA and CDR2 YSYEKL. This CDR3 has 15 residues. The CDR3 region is CASSQADQVVWPQHF. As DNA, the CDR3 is TGCGCCAGCAGCCAAGCTGATCAGGTCGTTTGGCCCCAGCATTTT.

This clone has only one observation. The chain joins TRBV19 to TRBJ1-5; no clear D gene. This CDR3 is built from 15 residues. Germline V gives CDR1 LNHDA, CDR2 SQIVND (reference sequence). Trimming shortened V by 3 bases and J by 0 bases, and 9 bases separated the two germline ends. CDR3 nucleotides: TGTGCCAGTAGTATGGGCAGGAATAGCAATCAGCCCCAGCATTTT. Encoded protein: CASSMGRNSNQPQHF.

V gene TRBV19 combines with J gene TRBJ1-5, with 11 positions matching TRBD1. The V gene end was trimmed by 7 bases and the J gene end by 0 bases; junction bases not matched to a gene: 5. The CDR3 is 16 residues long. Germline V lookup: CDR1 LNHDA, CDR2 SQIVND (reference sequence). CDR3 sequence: CASTTGTGGSNQPQHF. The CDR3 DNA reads TGTGCCAGTACCACCGGGACAGGGGGTAGCAATCAGCCCCAGCATTTT.

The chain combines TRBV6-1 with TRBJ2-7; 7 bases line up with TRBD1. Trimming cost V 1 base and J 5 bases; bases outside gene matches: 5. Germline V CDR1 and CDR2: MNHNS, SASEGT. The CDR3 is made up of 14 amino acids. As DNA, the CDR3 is TGTGCCAGCAGTGAAGAAGGGGGCAGGGACGAGCAGTACTTC. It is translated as CASSEEGGRDEQYF.

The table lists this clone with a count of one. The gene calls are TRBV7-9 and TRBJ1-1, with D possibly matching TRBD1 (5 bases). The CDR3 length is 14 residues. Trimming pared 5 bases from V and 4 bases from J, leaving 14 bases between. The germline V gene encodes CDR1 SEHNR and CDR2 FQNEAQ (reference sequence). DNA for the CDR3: TGTGCCAGCAGCACGACAGAGATTTCCACTGAAGCTTTCTTT. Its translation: CASSTTEISTEAFF. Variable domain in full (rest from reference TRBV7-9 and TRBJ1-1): DTGVSQNPRHKITKRGQNVTFRCDPISEHNRLYWYRQTLGQGPEFLTYFQNEAQLEKSRLLSDRFSAERPKGSFSTLEIQRTEQGDSAMYLCASSTTEISTEAFFGQGTRLTVV.

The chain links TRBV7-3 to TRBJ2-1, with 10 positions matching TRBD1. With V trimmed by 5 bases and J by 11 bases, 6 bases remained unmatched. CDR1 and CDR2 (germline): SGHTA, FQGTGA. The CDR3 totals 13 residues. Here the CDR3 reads CASSPRQGAKQFF. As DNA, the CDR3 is TGTGCCAGCAGCCCGAGACAGGGGGCAAAGCAGTTCTTC. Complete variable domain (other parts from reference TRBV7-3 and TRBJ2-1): GAGVSQTPSNKVTEKGKYVELRCDPISGHTALYWYRQSLGQGPEFLIYFQGTGAADDSGLPNDRFFAVRPEGSVSTLKIQRTERGDSAVYLCASSPRQGAKQFFGPGTRLTVL.

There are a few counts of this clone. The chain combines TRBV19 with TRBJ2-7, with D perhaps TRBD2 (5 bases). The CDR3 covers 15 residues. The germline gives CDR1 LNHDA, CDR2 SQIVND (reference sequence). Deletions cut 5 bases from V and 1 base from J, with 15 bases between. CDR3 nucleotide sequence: TGTGCCAGTAGTCGCGAGGGCAGCCCTTCCTACGAGCAGTACTTC. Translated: CASSREGSPSYEQYF. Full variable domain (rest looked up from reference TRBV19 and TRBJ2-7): DGGITQSPKYLFRKEGQNVTLSCEQNLNHDAMYWYRQDPGQGLRLIYYSQIVNDFQKGDIAEGYSVSREKKESFPLTVTSAQKNPTAFYLCASSREGSPSYEQYFGPGTRLTVT.

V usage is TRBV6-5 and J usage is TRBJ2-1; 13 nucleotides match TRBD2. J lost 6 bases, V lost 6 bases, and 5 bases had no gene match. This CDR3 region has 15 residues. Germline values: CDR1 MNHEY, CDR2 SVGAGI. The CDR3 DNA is TGTGCCAGCAGGCAAACTAGCGGGGGGGGCAATGAGCAGTTCTTC. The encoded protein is CASRQTSGGGNEQFF.